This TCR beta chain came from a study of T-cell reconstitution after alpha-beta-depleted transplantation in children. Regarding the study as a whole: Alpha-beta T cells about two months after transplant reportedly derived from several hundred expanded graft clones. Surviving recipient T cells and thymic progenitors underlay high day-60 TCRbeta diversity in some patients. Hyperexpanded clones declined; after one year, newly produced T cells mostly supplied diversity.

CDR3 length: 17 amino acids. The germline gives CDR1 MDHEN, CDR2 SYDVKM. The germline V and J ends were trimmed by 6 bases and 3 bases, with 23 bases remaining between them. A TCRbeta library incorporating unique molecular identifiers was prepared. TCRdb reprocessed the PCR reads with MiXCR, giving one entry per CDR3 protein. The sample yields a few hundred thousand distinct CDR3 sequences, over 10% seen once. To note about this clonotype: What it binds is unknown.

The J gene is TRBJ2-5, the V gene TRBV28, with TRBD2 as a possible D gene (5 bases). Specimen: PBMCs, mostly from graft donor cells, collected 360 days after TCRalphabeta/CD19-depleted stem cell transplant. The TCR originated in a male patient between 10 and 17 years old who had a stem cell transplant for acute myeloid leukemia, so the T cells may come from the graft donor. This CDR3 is CASRPHPAGLTKETQYF. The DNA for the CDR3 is TGTGCCAGCAGACCCCACCCGGCGGGCCTAACAAAAGAGACCCAGTACTTC.